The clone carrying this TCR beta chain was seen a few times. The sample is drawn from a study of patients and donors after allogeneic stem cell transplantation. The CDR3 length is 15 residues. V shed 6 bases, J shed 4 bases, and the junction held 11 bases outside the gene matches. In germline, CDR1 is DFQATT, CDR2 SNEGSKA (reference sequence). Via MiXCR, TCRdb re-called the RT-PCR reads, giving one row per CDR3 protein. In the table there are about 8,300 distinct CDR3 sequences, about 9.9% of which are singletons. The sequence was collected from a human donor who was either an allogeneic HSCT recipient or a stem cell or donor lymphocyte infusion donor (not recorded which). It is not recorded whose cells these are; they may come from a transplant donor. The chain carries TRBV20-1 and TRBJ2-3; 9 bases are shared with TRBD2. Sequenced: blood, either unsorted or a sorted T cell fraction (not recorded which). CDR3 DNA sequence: TGCAGTGCCCCGGTACGCGGGGGGGTGTCAGATACGCAGTATTTT. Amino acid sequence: CSAPVRGGVSDTQYF.